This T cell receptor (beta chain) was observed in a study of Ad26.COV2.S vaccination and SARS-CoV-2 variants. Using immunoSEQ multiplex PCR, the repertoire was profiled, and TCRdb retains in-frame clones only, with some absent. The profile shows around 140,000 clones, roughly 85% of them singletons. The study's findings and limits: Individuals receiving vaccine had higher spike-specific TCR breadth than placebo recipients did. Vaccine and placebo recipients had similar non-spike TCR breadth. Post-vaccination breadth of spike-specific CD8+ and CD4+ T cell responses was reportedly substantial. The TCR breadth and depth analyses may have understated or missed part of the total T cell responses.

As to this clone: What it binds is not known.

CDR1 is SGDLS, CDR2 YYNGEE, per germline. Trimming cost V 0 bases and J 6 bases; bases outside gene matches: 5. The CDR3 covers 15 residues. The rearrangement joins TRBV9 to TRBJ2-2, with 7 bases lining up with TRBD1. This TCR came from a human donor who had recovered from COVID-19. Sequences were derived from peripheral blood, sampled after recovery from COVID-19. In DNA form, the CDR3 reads TGTGCCAGCAGCGTAGCTACAGGGGCCGCCGGGGAGCTGTTTTTT. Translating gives CASSVATGAAGELFF.